What follows are 7 T cell receptor beta chains derived from one specimen sequenced in a study of blood T cell repertoires in COVID-19. Profiling relied on immunoSEQ multiplex PCR, and the TCRdb table lists in-frame clones only, not all of them. The sample consists of under 200,000 clones, around four fifths of them appearing once. The source material was peripheral blood. All receptors derive from a man between 65 and 85 years old with acute or convalescent COVID-19.

The chain combines TRBV24-1 with TRBJ2-7; 11 bases map to TRBD2. The CDR3 totals 17 residues. Germline V gene sequence: CDR1 KGHDR, CDR2 SFDVKD. J lost 4 bases, V lost 4 bases, and 11 bases had no gene match. The CDR3 DNA reads as TGTGCCACCAGTGAGGGTTTTAGCGGGAGGGGATTTTACGAGCAGTACTTC. It codes for CATSEGFSGRGFYEQYF.

V is TRBV11-2 and J is TRBJ1-1; 8 positions match TRBD1. This CDR3 is built from 14 residues. CDR1 SGHAT and CDR2 FQNNGV come from the germline V gene. V was clipped by 5 bases and J by 5 bases; unmatched bases: 7. CDR3 loop: CASSVDRVETEAFF. CDR3 coding DNA: TGTGCCAGCAGCGTGGACAGGGTAGAAACTGAAGCTTTCTTT.

The V and J genes are TRBV19 and TRBJ2-5; D gene uncertain. The CDR3 totals 15 residues. Germline lookup yields CDR1 LNHDA and CDR2 SQIVND (reference sequence). Trimming left V 1 base short and J 3 bases short, with 12 bases between. The CDR3 reads CASSIGWAGKETQYF. The CDR3 DNA reads TGTGCCAGTAGTATAGGTTGGGCAGGAAAAGAGACCCAGTACTTC. Filled out from reference TRBV19 and TRBJ2-5, the complete variable domain reads DGGITQSPKYLFRKEGQNVTLSCEQNLNHDAMYWYRQDPGQGLRLIYYSQIVNDFQKGDIAEGYSVSREKKESFPLTVTSAQKNPTAFYLCASSIGWAGKETQYFGPGTRLLVL.

The chain uses TRBV9 and TRBJ2-2; D is possibly TRBD1 (6 bases). CDR1 is SGDLS, CDR2 YYNGEE, per germline. The CDR3 runs 15 residues. Trimming took off 2 bases at V and 2 bases at J, with 10 bases between the two ends. CDR3 sequence reads: CASSVGTLNTGELFF. The CDR3 DNA reads TGTGCCAGCAGCGTCGGGACATTAAACACCGGGGAGCTGTTTTTT.

This clone occurred a few times. This chain connects TRBV7-7 to TRBJ2-2, with TRBD2 matching over 14 bases. The CDR3 has 18 residues. The junction had 9 bases not matched to a gene; V was cut back by 5 bases and J by 4 bases. The germline gives CDR1 SSHAT, CDR2 FNYEAQ (reference sequence). The CDR3 sequence: CASSRTSGGIKSTGELFF. The CDR3 DNA follows: TGTGCCAGCAGCCGGACTAGCGGGGGGATCAAATCCACCGGGGAGCTGTTTTTT.

This chain connects TRBV7-2 to TRBJ1-1; D might be TRBD1 (6 bases). V lost 4 bases to trimming and J lost 4 bases, with 10 bases between them. The germline V gene has CDR1 SGHTA and CDR2 FQGNSA. The CDR3 extends over 13 amino acids. The CDR3 here is CASSWDTSTEAFF. The DNA of the CDR3 is TGTGCCAGCAGCTGGGACACTTCCACTGAAGCTTTCTTT.

This chain links TRBV19 with TRBJ1-5; D gene unclear. V was trimmed by 3 bases and J by 0 bases, leaving 9 bases between them. From germline, CDR1 is LNHDA and CDR2 SQIVND (reference sequence). The CDR3 loop spans 15 amino acids. This chain's CDR3 is CASSIGQISNQPQHF. In DNA, the CDR3 is TGTGCCAGTAGTATTGGTCAGATTAGCAATCAGCCCCAGCATTTT. Using reference TRBV19 and TRBJ1-5 for the parts outside the CDR3, the full variable domain is DGGITQSPKYLFRKEGQNVTLSCEQNLNHDAMYWYRQDPGQGLRLIYYSQIVNDFQKGDIAEGYSVSREKKESFPLTVTSAQKNPTAFYLCASSIGQISNQPQHFGDGTRLSIL.